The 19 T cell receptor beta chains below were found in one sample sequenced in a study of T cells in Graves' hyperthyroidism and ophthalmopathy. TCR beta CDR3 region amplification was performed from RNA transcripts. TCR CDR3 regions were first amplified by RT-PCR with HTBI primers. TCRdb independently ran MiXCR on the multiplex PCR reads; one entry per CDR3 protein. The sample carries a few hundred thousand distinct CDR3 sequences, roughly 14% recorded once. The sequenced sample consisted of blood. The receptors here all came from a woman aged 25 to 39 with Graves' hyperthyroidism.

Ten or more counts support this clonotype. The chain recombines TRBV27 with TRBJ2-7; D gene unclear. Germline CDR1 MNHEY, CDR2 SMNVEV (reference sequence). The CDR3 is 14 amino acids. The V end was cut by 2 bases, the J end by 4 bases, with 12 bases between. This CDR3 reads CASSLLPSDYEQYF. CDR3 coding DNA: TGTGCCAGCAGTTTACTCCCCAGCGATTACGAGCAGTACTTC.

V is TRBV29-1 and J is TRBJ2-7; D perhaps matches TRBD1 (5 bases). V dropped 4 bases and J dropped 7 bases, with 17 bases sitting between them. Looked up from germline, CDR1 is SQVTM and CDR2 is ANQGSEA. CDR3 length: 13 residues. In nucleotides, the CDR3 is TGCAGCGTTGCAGCCCTCAACCAGGGTGAGCAGTACTTC. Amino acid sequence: CSVAALNQGEQYF.

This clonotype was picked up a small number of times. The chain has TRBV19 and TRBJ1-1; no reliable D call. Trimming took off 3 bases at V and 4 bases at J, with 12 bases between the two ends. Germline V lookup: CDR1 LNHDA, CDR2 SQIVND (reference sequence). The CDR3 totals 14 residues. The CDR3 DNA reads TGTGCCAGTAGTATGACGGATTCAGGCACTGAAGCTTTCTTT. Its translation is CASSMTDSGTEAFF.

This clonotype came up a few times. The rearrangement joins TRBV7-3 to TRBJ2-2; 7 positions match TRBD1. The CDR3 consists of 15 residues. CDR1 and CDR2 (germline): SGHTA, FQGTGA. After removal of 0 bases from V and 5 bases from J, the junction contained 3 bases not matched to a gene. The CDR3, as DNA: TGTGCCAGCAGCTTAACCCCGGACAGGACCGGGGAGCTGTTTTTT. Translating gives CASSLTPDRTGELFF. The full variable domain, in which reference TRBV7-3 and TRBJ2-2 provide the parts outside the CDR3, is GAGVSQTPSNKVTEKGKYVELRCDPISGHTALYWYRQSLGQGPEFLIYFQGTGAADDSGLPNDRFFAVRPEGSVSTLKIQRTERGDSAVYLCASSLTPDRTGELFFGEGSRLTVL.

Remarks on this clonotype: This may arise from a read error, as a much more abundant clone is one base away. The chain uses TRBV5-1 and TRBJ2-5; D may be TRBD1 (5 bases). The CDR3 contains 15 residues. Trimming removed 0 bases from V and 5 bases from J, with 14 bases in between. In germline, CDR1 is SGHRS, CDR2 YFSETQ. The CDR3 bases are TGCGCCAGCAGCTTGGAAGCCGACAGCATGGAGACCCAGTACTTC. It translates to CASSLEADSMETQYF.

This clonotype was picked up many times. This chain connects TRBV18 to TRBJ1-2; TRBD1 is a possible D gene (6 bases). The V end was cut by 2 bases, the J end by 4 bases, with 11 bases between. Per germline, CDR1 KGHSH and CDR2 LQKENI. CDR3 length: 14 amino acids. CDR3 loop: CASSPTDSVYGYTF. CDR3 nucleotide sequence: TGTGCCAGCTCACCAACGGACAGCGTCTATGGCTACACCTTC.

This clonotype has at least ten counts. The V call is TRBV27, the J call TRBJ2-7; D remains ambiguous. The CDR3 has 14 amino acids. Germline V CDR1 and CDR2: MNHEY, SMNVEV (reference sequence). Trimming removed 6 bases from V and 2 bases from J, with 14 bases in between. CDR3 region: CASSRATPPYEQYF. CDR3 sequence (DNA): TGTGCCAGCAGCCGGGCCACCCCACCCTACGAGCAGTACTTC.

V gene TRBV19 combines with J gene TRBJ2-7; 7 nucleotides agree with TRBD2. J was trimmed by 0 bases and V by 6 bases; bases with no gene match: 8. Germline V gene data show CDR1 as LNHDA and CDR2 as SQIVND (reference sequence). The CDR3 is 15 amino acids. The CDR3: CASSSGEGTSYEQYF. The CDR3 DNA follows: TGTGCCAGTAGCTCCGGGGAGGGGACCTCCTACGAGCAGTACTTC.

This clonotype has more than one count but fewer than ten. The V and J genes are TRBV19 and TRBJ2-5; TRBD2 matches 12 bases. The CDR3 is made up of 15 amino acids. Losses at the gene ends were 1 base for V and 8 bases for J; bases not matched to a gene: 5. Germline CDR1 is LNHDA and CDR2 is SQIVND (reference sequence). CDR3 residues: CASSIASTSGSTQYF. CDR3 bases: TGTGCCAGTAGTATAGCCTCGACTAGCGGGAGCACCCAGTACTTC.

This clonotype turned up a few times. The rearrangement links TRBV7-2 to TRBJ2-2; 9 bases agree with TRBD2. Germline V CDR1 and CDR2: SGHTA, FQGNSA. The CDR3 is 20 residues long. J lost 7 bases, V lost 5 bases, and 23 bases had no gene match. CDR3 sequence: CASSARLVLAGAPEGGELFF. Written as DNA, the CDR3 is TGTGCCAGCAGCGCACGCTTAGTACTAGCGGGCGCCCCAGAGGGCGGGGAGCTGTTTTTT. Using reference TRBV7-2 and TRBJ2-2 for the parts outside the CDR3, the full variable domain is GAGVSQSPSNKVTEKGKDVELRCDPISGHTALYWYRQSLGQGLEFLIYFQGNSAPDKSGLPSDRFSAERTGGSVSTLTIQRTQQEDSAVYLCASSARLVLAGAPEGGELFFGEGSRLTVL.

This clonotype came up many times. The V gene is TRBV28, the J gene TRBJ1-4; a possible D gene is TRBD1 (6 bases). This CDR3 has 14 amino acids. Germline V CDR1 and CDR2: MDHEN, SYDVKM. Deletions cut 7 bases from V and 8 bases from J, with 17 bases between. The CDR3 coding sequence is TGTGCCAGCAACCTTCGGGGGGCAGGGGAAAAACTGTTTTTT. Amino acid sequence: CASNLRGAGEKLFF.

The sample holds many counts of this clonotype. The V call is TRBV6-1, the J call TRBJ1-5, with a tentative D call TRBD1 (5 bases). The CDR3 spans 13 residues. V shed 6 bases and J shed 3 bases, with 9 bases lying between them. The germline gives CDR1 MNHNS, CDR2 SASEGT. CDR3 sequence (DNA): TGTGCCAGCAGCAGGGAGAACAATCAGCCCCAGCATTTT. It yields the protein CASSRENNQPQHF.

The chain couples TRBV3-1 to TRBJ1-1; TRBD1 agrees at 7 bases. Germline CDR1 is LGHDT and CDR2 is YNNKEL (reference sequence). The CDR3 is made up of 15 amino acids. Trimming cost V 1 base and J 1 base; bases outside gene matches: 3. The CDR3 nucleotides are TGTGCCAGCAGCCAAGGCGGGACAGCGAACACTGAAGCTTTCTTT. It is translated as CASSQGGTANTEAFF.

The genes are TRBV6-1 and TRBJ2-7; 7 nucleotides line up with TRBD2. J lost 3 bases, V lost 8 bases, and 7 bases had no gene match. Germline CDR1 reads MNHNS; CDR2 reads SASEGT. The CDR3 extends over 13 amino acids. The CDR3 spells CASQRVAGYEQYF. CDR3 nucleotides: TGTGCCAGCCAGAGGGTAGCGGGCTACGAGCAGTACTTC.

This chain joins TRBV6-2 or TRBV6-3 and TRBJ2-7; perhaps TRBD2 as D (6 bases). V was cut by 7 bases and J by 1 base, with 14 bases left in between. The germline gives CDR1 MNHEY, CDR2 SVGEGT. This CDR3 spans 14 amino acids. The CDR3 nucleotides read TGTGCCAGCACCCACCAGGGAGGATCCTACGAGCAGTACTTC. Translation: CASTHQGGSYEQYF.

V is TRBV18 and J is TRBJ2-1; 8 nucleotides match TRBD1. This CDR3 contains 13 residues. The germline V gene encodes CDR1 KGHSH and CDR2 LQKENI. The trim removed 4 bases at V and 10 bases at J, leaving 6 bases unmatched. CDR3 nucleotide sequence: TGTGCCAGCTCACTGACAGGGGATGGCGAGCAGTTCTTC. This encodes CASSLTGDGEQFF.

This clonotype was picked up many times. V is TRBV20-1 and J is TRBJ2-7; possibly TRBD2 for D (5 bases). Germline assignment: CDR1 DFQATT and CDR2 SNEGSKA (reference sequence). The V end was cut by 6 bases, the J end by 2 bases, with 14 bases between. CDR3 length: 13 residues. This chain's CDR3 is CSARWASPYEQYF. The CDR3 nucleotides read TGCAGTGCCCGGTGGGCTAGCCCCTACGAGCAGTACTTC.

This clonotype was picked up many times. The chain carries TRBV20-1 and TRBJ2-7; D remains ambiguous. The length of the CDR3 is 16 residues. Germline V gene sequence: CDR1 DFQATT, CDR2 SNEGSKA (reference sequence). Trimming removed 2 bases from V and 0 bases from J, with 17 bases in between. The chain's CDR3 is CSARMRSLPPSYEQYF. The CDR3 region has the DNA TGCAGTGCTAGAATGCGTTCACTCCCCCCCTCCTACGAGCAGTACTTC.

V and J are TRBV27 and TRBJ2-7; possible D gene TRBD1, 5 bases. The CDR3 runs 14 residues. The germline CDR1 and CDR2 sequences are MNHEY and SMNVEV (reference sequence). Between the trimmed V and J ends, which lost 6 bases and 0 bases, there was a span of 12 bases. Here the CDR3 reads CASRMTANSYEQYF. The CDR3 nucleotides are TGTGCCAGCAGGATGACAGCCAACTCCTACGAGCAGTACTTC.